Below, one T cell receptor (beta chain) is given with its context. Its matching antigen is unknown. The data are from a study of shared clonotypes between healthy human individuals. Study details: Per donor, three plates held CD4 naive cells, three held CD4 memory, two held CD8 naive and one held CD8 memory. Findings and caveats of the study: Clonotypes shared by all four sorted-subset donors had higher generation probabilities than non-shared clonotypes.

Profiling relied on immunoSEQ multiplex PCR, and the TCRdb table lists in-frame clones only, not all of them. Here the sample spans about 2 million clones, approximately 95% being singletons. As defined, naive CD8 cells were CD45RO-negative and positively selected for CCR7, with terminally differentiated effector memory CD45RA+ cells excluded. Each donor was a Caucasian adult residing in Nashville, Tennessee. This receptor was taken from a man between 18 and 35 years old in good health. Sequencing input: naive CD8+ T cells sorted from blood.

As DNA, the CDR3 is TGCGCCAGCAGCCAAGAGGGGACAGATAATTCACCCCTCCACTTT. Residues: CASSQEGTDNSPLHF. The chain combines TRBV4-3 with TRBJ1-6, with TRBD1 matching 7 bases. CDR3 length: 15 residues. V dropped 0 bases and J dropped 5; count of bases not matched to a gene: 1. In germline, CDR1 is LGHNA, CDR2 YSLEER.